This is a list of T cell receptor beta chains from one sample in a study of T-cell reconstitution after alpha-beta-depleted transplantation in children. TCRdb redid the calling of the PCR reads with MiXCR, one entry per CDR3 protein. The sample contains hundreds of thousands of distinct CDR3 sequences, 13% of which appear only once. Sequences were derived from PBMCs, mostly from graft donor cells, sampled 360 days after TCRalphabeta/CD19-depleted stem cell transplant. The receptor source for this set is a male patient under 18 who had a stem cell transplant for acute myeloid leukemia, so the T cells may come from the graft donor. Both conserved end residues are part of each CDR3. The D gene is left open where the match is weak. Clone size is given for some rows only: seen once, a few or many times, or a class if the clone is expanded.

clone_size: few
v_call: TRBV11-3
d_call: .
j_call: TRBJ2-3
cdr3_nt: TGTGCCAGCAGTCCCGTCGGGGGAGATACGCAGTATTTT
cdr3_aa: CASSPVGGDTQYF

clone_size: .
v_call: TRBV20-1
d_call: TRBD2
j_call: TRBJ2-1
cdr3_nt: TGCAGTGCTAGAGATCTCGGGCTAGCGGGAGGGCCCCGCTACAATGAGCAGTTCTTC
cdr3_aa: CSARDLGLAGGPRYNEQFF

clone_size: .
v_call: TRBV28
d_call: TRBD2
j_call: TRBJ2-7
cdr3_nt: TGTGCCAGCAGTTTAAGGACTAGCGGGAGCTCCTACGAGCAGTACTTC
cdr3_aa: CASSLRTSGSSYEQYF

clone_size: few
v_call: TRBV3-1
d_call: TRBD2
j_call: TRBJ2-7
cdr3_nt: TGTGCCAGCAGCCTACTAGCGGGAAAGCAAGAGCAGTACTTC
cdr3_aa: CASSLLAGKQEQYF

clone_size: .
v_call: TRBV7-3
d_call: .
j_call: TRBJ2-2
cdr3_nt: TGTGCCAGCAGCTTAACTCGGAACGCCGGGAGATCAACGAACACCGGGGAGCTGTTTTTT
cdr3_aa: CASSLTRNAGRSTNTGELFF

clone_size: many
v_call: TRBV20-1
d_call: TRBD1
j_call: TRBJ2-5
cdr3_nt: TGCAGTGCTCCATGGGACAGGGACGAGACCCAGTACTTC
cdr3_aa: CSAPWDRDETQYF

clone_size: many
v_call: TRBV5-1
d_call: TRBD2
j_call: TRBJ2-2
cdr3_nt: TGCGCCAGCAGCTTGACCCCTAGCGGGAGTCCCACCGGGGAGCTGTTTTTT
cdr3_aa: CASSLTPSGSPTGELFF

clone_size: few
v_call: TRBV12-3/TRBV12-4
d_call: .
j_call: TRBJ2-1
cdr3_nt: TGTGCCAGCAGTCGCAGGGGGGACAGACTTTACAATGAGCAGTTCTTC
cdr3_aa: CASSRRGDRLYNEQFF

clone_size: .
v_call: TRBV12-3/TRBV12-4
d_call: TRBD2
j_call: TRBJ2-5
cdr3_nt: TGTGCCAGCAGCTATCGACTAGCAAAGACTCAAGAGACCCAGTACTTC
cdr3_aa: CASSYRLAKTQETQYF

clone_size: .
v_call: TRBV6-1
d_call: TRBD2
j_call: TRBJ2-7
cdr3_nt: TGTGCCAGTACGCTAGCGGGAGTTCACGAGCAGTACTTC
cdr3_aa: CASTLAGVHEQYF

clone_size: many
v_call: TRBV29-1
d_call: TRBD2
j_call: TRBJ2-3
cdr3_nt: TGCAGCGTTGCACGTTTGTTCCGGGAGGGAAAAACAGATACGCAGTATTTT
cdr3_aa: CSVARLFREGKTDTQYF

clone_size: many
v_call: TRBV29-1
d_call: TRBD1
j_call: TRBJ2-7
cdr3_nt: TGCAGCGTCCCCTTAGGCACAGGGGACGAGCAGTACTTC
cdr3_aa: CSVPLGTGDEQYF

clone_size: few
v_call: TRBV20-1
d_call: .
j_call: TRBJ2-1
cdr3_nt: TGCAGTGCTAGTATCAGGGGTCCTTTATACAATGAGCAGTTCTTC
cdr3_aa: CSASIRGPLYNEQFF

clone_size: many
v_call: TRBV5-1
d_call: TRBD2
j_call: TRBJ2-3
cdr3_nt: TGTGCCAGCAGCCCCGGACTAGGTACAGATACGCAGTATTTT
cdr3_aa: CASSPGLGTDTQYF

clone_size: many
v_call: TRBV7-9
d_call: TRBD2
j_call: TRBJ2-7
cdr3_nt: TGTGCCAGCAGCGTACCGCGGGGGGAGCAGTACTTC
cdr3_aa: CASSVPRGEQYF

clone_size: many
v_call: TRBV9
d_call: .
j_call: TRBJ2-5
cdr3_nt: TGTGCCAGCAGCGTTAATTGGGTTCAAGAGACCCAGTACTTC
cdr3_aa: CASSVNWVQETQYF

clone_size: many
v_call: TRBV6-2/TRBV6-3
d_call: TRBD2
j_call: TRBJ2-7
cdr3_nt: TGTGCCAGCAGTAGAAGCGGGAGGATCTCCTACGAGCAGTACTTC
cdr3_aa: CASSRSGRISYEQYF

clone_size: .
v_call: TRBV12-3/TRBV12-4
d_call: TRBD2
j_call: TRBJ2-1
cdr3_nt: TGTGCCAGCAGTTTAGCGCTTAGACTAGCGGTCTACAATGAGCAGTTCTTC
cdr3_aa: CASSLALRLAVYNEQFF

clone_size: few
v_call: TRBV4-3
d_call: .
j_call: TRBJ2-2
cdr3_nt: TGCGCCAGCAGCCAAGGAGCGCAAACCGGGGAGCTGTTTTTT
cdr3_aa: CASSQGAQTGELFF